This passage covers 17 T cell receptor beta chains from one sample sequenced in a study of blood T cell repertoires in COVID-19. The data were produced by immunoSEQ multiplex PCR, yet TCRdb's version contains in-frame clones alone and is incomplete. The table lists fewer than 300,000 clones, 80% to 90% of them singletons. Sample: peripheral blood. Receptors were obtained from a woman aged 50 to 65 with acute or convalescent COVID-19.

The chain couples TRBV18 to TRBJ1-5; possible D gene TRBD1, 5 bases. Germline V gives CDR1 KGHSH, CDR2 LQKENI. The CDR3 is made up of 16 amino acids. The germline V and J ends were trimmed by 4 bases and 5 bases, with 18 bases remaining between them. The DNA for the CDR3 is TGTGCCAGCTCACTTTCGGCAGGGATTAATTATCAGCCCCAGCATTTT. Amino acids: CASSLSAGINYQPQHF. Complete variable domain (other parts from reference TRBV18 and TRBJ1-5): NAGVMQNPRHLVRRRGQEARLRCSPMKGHSHVYWYRQLPEEGLKFMVYLQKENIIDESGMPKERFSAEFPKEGPSILRIQQVVRGDSAAYFCASSLSAGINYQPQHFGDGTRLSIL.

The chain joins TRBV9 to TRBJ1-6; D is undetermined. V lost 1 base and J 7 bases, leaving 12 bases between the germline ends. Germline V gene lookup returns CDR1 SGDLS and CDR2 YYNGEE. The CDR3 runs 15 residues. CDR3 sequence: CASSVNSGYNSPLHF. The CDR3 region has the DNA TGTGCCAGCAGCGTAAATTCCGGGTACAATTCACCCCTCCACTTT.

V and J are TRBV15 and TRBJ1-3; TRBD1 is a possible D gene (6 bases). The V end was cut by 3 bases, the J end by 6 bases, with 9 bases between. The CDR3 loop spans 13 amino acids. CDR1 is LNHNV and CDR2 is YYDKDF in the germline V gene (reference sequence). The DNA for the CDR3 is TGTGCCACCAGCAGGGGACAAGAAAACACCATATATTTT. As protein: CATSRGQENTIYF.

This sequence joins TRBV2 and TRBJ2-4, with a weak D call TRBD1 (6 bases). V lost 0 bases, J lost 4 bases, and 13 bases lay in between. This CDR3 has 16 amino acids. Germline loops: CDR1 SNHLY, CDR2 FYNNEI. The CDR3 region has the DNA TGTGCCAGCAGTGAAGCCAAAAACGACAGGAAAAACATTCAGTACTTC. This encodes CASSEAKNDRKNIQYF.

The chain combines TRBV10-3 with TRBJ1-5, with D possibly being TRBD1 (5 bases). This CDR3 spans 14 amino acids. CDR1 is ENHRY, CDR2 SYGVKD, per germline. Deletions cut 3 bases from V and 5 bases from J, with 11 bases between. The DNA of the CDR3 is TGTGCCATCAGTGAAGACAGTAACTATCAGCCCCAGCATTTT. Residues: CAISEDSNYQPQHF.

The V and J genes are TRBV15 and TRBJ1-1; a possible D gene is TRBD1 (6 bases). Between the trimmed V and J ends, which lost 3 bases and 5 bases, there was a span of 16 bases. CDR3 length: 15 amino acids. In germline, CDR1 is LNHNV, CDR2 YYDKDF (reference sequence). CDR3 nucleotide sequence: TGTGCCACCAGCAGGGGCCGTGGGGGCTGGACTGAAGCTTTCTTT. Amino acid sequence: CATSRGRGGWTEAFF. The full variable domain, completed using reference TRBV15 and TRBJ1-1, is DAMVIQNPRYQVTQFGKPVTLSCSQTLNHNVMYWYQQKSSQAPKLLFHYYDKDFNNEADTPDNFQSRRPNTSFCFLDIRSPGLGDTAMYLCATSRGRGGWTEAFFGQGTRLTVV.

This chain joins TRBV9 and TRBJ2-7, with 9 bases lining up with TRBD1. Unmatched junction bases numbered 12, after V lost 3 bases and J lost 5 bases. Germline V gene lookup returns CDR1 SGDLS and CDR2 YYNGEE. CDR3 size: 16 residues. The CDR3 loop reads CASSAPDGTGTHEQYF. The CDR3 region has the DNA TGTGCCAGCAGCGCACCCGATGGGACAGGGACCCACGAGCAGTACTTC. The whole variable domain, filled in from reference TRBV9 and TRBJ2-7, reads DSGVTQTPKHLITATGQRVTLRCSPRSGDLSVYWYQQSLDQGLQFLIQYYNGEERAKGNILERFSAQQFPDLHSELNLSSLELGDSALYFCASSAPDGTGTHEQYFGPGTRLTVT.

The V call is TRBV29-1, the J call TRBJ2-1, with 10 bases identical to TRBD2. The CDR3 consists of 15 residues. Looked up from germline, CDR1 is SQVTM and CDR2 is ANQGSEA. The V segment lost 5 bases and the J segment 4 bases; nucleotides outside the gene matches: 8. CDR3 region: CSVRYGTSAYNEQFF. CDR3 DNA: TGCAGCGTTCGCTACGGGACTAGCGCGTACAATGAGCAGTTCTTC.

This clone showed up just a few times. The chain joins TRBV7-8 to TRBJ2-7; 14 bases agree with TRBD2. This CDR3 region has 15 residues. The J segment lost 5 bases and the V segment lost 6 bases, leaving 6 bases of the junction unmatched. Germline V gene data show CDR1 as SGHVS and CDR2 as FQNEAQ. CDR3 in DNA: TGTGCCAGCAGGGGACTAGCGGGAGCATCTCACGAGCAGTACTTC. Encoded protein: CASRGLAGASHEQYF.

The chain joins TRBV6-5 to TRBJ2-3, with TRBD2 matching over 11 bases. CDR1 and CDR2 (germline): MNHEY, SVGAGI. The V segment lost 6 bases and the J segment 1 base; nucleotides outside the gene matches: 3. CDR3 length equals 15 residues. The CDR3 DNA sequence: TGTGCCAGCAGCCCGGGACTAGCGGGCACAGATACGCAGTATTTT. Residues: CASSPGLAGTDTQYF.

The chain joins TRBV5-1 to TRBJ2-3, with D possibly TRBD2 on 6 matching bases. The V end was cut by 4 bases, the J end by 4 bases, with 22 bases between. The CDR3 contains 17 residues. In germline, CDR1 is SGHRS, CDR2 YFSETQ. The CDR3: CASSGTSYGSTADTQYF. CDR3 coding DNA: TGCGCCAGCAGCGGAACTTCGTACGGGAGTACGGCAGATACGCAGTATTTT.

CDR3 DNA: TGTGCCAGCAGCCCGGCCCTGAGCGCTCACTACAATGAGCAGTTCTTC. Translation gives CASSPALSAHYNEQFF. This chain links TRBV9 with TRBJ2-1; D gene ambiguous. V lost 4 bases and J lost 3, with 17 bases in between. Germline CDR1 reads SGDLS; CDR2 reads YYNGEE. The CDR3 sequence is 16 residues long.

This chain joins TRBV30 and TRBJ2-1, with D perhaps TRBD2 (6 bases). The CDR3 loop spans 15 amino acids. With 1 base removed from V and 6 bases from J, the gap between germline ends came to 16 bases. Germline CDR1 reads GTSNPN; CDR2 reads SVGIG (reference sequence). The DNA for the CDR3 is TGTGCCTGGAGTGAGGGCCCACTAGCTCGCAATGAGCAGTTCTTC. Translated, it gives CAWSEGPLARNEQFF. The full variable domain, completed using reference TRBV30 and TRBJ2-1, is SQTIHQWPATLVQPVGSPLSLECTVEGTSNPNLYWYRQAAGRGLQLLFYSVGIGQISSEVPQNLSASRPQDRQFILSSKKLLLSDSGFYLCAWSEGPLARNEQFFGPGTRLTVL.

This clone was counted once. The chain employs TRBV3-1 (or the pseudogene TRBV3-2) and TRBJ1-5; 9 bases fit TRBD1. Germline V gene sequence: CDR1 LGHDT, CDR2 YNNKEL (reference sequence). The CDR3 consists of 15 residues. The trim removed 2 bases at V and 6 bases at J, leaving 5 bases unmatched. CDR3 bases: TGTGCCAGCAGCCAAACAGGGGGCTTTTCTCAGCCCCAGCATTTT. This codes for CASSQTGGFSQPQHF.

Regarding this clone: This sample also contains other DNA sequences that code for the same CDR3. The genes are TRBV18 and TRBJ1-5, with D possibly being TRBD1 (6 bases). Germline V gene lookup returns CDR1 KGHSH and CDR2 LQKENI. This CDR3 spans 13 amino acids. V dropped 3 bases and J dropped 4 bases, with 7 bases sitting between them. CDR3 residues: CASSPDRNQPQHF. The CDR3 nucleotides are TGTGCCAGCTCACCGGACAGAAATCAGCCCCAGCATTTT.

The chain employs TRBV5-8 and TRBJ1-1, with a weak D call TRBD1 (6 bases). Deletions cut 2 bases from V and 1 base from J, with 12 bases between. This CDR3 has 15 amino acids. The germline gives CDR1 SGHTS, CDR2 YDEGEE. The CDR3, as DNA: TGTGCCAGCAGCTTTCGACAGGCTGGGAACACTGAAGCTTTCTTT. Amino acids: CASSFRQAGNTEAFF. The full variable domain, its missing parts supplied by reference TRBV5-8 and TRBJ1-1, is EAGVTQSPTHLIKTRGQQATLRCSPISGHTSVYWYQQALGLGLQFLLWYDEGEERNRGNFPPRFSGRQFPNYSSELNVNALELEDSALYLCASSFRQAGNTEAFFGQGTRLTVV.

The CDR3, as DNA: TGTGCCACCCAGAGAGACAGTAATGAAAAACTGTTTTTT. Protein: CATQRDSNEKLFF. The V and J genes are TRBV24-1 and TRBJ1-4, with D perhaps matching TRBD1 (5 bases). Germline values: CDR1 KGHDR, CDR2 SFDVKD. V shed 9 bases and J shed 4 bases, with 11 bases lying between them. The CDR3 has 13 residues.